The text below deals with one TCR beta chain. This sample was taken from a study of blood T cell repertoires in COVID-19. Study-level background: The study drew acute and convalescent COVID-19 samples from the United States, Italy and Spain. Sample material is recorded as cDNA or gDNA derived from T cells, B-cell-depleted T cells, or PBMCs.

Per the study methods: Amplification of reference gene primers was used by the study to estimate nucleated cell counts. The method was immunoSEQ multiplex PCR; TCRdb's version includes in-frame clones alone and lacks a portion of them. That table supplies the V and J calls and clone size; D and trimming were determined from the DNA. This repertoire shows about 250,000 clones, approximately 91% found once; its top ten account for 0.94%. Per germline, CDR1 MGHRA and CDR2 YSYEKL. The CDR3 is made up of 14 amino acids. With 1 base removed from V and 9 bases from J, the gap between germline ends came to 10 bases.

The receptor's source is a woman aged 40 to 50 who had recovered from COVID-19. Sequenced sample: peripheral blood. The chain links TRBV4-1 to TRBJ1-6; a weak D match, TRBD1 (5 bases). The CDR3 loop reads CASSQGDFGSPLHF. In DNA, the CDR3 is TGCGCCAGCAGCCAAGGGGACTTCGGTTCACCCCTCCACTTT.